The 23 T cell receptor beta chains given below trace back to one sample, sequenced in a study of response to subunit inactivated influenza vaccine. A single record per CDR3 protein comes from TCRdb applying MiXCR to the RT-PCR reads. The sample lists about 700,000 distinct CDR3 sequences, approximately 15% occurring once. The material was PBMCs from blood, obtained 14 days before vaccination. The receptors stem from a man aged 45 to 65 who received an inactivated influenza vaccine.

This clonotype was observed many times. The J gene is TRBJ2-3, the V gene TRBV30; D is perhaps TRBD2 (5 bases). CDR1 is GTSNPN, CDR2 SVGIG, per germline (reference sequence). This CDR3 comprises 14 residues. Trimming cost V 0 bases and J 4 bases, with 11 bases left between them. CDR3 in DNA: TGTGCCTGGAGTGTAGCGCTGGGAGCAGATACGCAGTATTTT. Translating gives CAWSVALGADTQYF.

The chain links TRBV27 to TRBJ2-7, with TRBD2 identical over 8 bases. The germline V gene encodes CDR1 MNHEY and CDR2 SMNVEV (reference sequence). The V and J ends lost 5 bases and 6 bases, in that order; junction bases with no gene match: 15. The CDR3 has 16 residues. The CDR3 DNA reads TGTGCCAGCAGTCTCCTAGGACTAGCCTCGATTACCGAGCAGTACTTC. This codes for CASSLLGLASITEQYF.

This chain uses TRBV7-9 with TRBJ1-2; 7 bases fit TRBD1. From germline, CDR1 is SEHNR and CDR2 FQNEAQ (reference sequence). The CDR3 length is 14 residues. V trimming: 5 bases; J trimming: 7 bases; junction bases outside the gene matches: 10. This CDR3 is CASSTEQGRGGYTF. The DNA of the CDR3 is TGTGCCAGCAGCACCGAACAGGGGCGGGGTGGCTACACCTTC.

The chain combines TRBV6-2 or TRBV6-3 with TRBJ2-3; D gene ambiguous. Per the germline V gene, CDR1 is MNHEY and CDR2 is SVGEGT. There are 11 residues in the CDR3. V lost 4 bases to trimming and J lost 8 bases, with 7 bases between them. CDR3: CASSSSSTQYF. CDR3 in DNA: TGTGCCAGCAGTTCTTCTTCTACGCAGTATTTT.

This clonotype was observed at least ten times. This chain uses TRBV5-6 with TRBJ2-3; D possibly uses TRBD1 or TRBD2 (5 bases each). Trimming removed 4 bases from V and 0 bases from J, with 12 bases in between. The germline V gene encodes CDR1 SGHDT and CDR2 YYEEEE. CDR3 length equals 15 residues. The CDR3: CASSPLGVSTDTQYF. The CDR3 bases are TGTGCCAGCAGCCCACTGGGGGTGAGCACAGATACGCAGTATTTT. Filled out from reference TRBV5-6 and TRBJ2-3, the complete variable domain reads DAGVTQSPTHLIKTRGQQVTLRCSPKSGHDTVSWYQQALGQGPQFIFQYYEEEERQRGNFPDRFSGHQFPNYSSELNVNALLLGDSALYLCASSPLGVSTDTQYFGPGTRLTVL.

The rearrangement joins TRBV11-1 to TRBJ2-6, with no clear D. The germline gives CDR1 SGHAT, CDR2 FQDESV (reference sequence). CDR3 length equals 20 residues. The V and J ends lost 6 bases and 0 bases respectively, with 24 bases between them. The CDR3 protein is CASRKAWNRTFSSGANVLTF. CDR3 DNA sequence: TGTGCCAGCAGGAAAGCTTGGAACAGAACCTTTAGCTCTGGGGCCAACGTCCTGACTTTC. Using reference TRBV11-1 and TRBJ2-6 for the parts outside the CDR3, the full variable domain is EAEVAQSPRYKITEKSQAVAFWCDPISGHATLYWYRQILGQGPELLVQFQDESVVDDSQLPKDRFSAERLKGVDSTLKIQPAELGDSAMYLCASRKAWNRTFSSGANVLTFGAGSRLTVL.

CDR3 DNA: TGTGCCAGCAGCTTAGGGGACATAGGCGCTCGGGAGACCCAGTACTTC. Translation: CASSLGDIGARETQYF. The chain joins TRBV7-9 to TRBJ2-5; maybe TRBD1 (6 bases). CDR1 SEHNR and CDR2 FQNEAQ come from the germline V gene (reference sequence). V lost 1 base and J lost 5, with 17 bases in between. The CDR3 loop spans 16 amino acids.

This clonotype was counted between two and nine times. The V gene is TRBV20-1, the J gene TRBJ2-3; 7 bases are a match to TRBD2. The CDR3 totals 17 residues. CDR1 and CDR2 from the germline V gene are DFQATT and SNEGSKA (reference sequence). Unmatched junction bases numbered 15, after V lost 4 bases and J lost 2 bases. The CDR3 coding sequence is TGCAGTGCTACTTCCAAGGTGGAGCGGGGAACCACAGATACGCAGTATTTT. Encoded protein: CSATSKVERGTTDTQYF.

This clonotype has ten or more counts. The genes are TRBV10-3 and TRBJ1-1, with D possibly matching TRBD1 (5 bases). Germline CDR1 reads ENHRY; CDR2 reads SYGVKD. The CDR3 length is 14 residues. V was pared by 10 bases and J by 1 base, with 16 bases between. CDR3 loop: CASGLTEKNTEAFF. DNA of the CDR3: TGTGCCAGCGGGCTGACAGAGAAGAACACTGAAGCTTTCTTT.

The chain combines TRBV4-2 with TRBJ2-1, with unresolved D. V gave up 0 bases and J gave up 4 bases, with 10 bases separating them. Germline V lookup: CDR1 LGHNA, CDR2 YNFKEQ. The CDR3 has 15 amino acids. The CDR3 bases are TGTGCCAGCAGCCAAGATAACAGACGGTACAATGAGCAGTTCTTC. It yields the protein CASSQDNRRYNEQFF.

The chain employs TRBV6-1 and TRBJ1-1; 11 positions match TRBD1. CDR3 length: 14 amino acids. J lost 6 bases, V lost 6 bases, and 6 bases had no gene match. Looked up from germline, CDR1 is MNHNS and CDR2 is SASEGT. The CDR3 spells CASSKGQGAAEAFF. The CDR3 DNA is TGTGCCAGCAGCAAAGGACAGGGGGCCGCTGAAGCTTTCTTT.

This clonotype was counted only a few times. The V and J genes are TRBV20-1 and TRBJ1-2; 7 positions match TRBD1. Unmatched junction bases numbered 3, after V lost 6 bases and J lost 2 bases. CDR1 DFQATT and CDR2 SNEGSKA come from the germline V gene (reference sequence). The CDR3 length is 12 residues. CDR3 protein: CSATQGNYGYTF. The CDR3 DNA is TGCAGTGCAACACAGGGGAACTATGGCTACACCTTC.

The chain joins TRBV4-1 to TRBJ2-7, with TRBD2 matching 7 bases. Germline CDR1 MGHRA, CDR2 YSYEKL. This CDR3 contains 16 residues. With 4 bases clipped from V and 2 bases from J, the junction kept 11 bases outside the gene matches. This CDR3 is CASSRGGPTLPYEQYF. Written as DNA, the CDR3 is TGCGCCAGCAGCCGCGGGGGACCGACTCTCCCCTACGAGCAGTACTTC.

In this sample, this clonotype turned up many times. The J gene is TRBJ2-5, the V gene TRBV20-1; 13 bases map to TRBD2. With 0 bases clipped from V and 3 bases from J, the junction kept 4 bases outside the gene matches. The CDR3 length is 16 residues. Per the germline V gene, CDR1 is DFQATT and CDR2 is SNEGSKA (reference sequence). In DNA form, the CDR3 reads TGCAGTGCTAGAGATTTGACTAGCGGGAGGAAAGAGACCCAGTACTTC. Its translation: CSARDLTSGRKETQYF.

This chain connects TRBV12-3 or TRBV12-4 to TRBJ1-2; weak D call: TRBD1 (6 bases). The CDR3 spans 15 residues. The germline V and J ends were trimmed by 3 bases and 4 bases, with 15 bases remaining between them. CDR3 nucleotide sequence: TGTGCCAGCAGTTTTAATACAGGGATGGCCTATGGCTACACCTTC. Translated, it gives CASSFNTGMAYGYTF.

The rearrangement links TRBV21-1 to TRBJ2-5; the DNA was not compared with TRBD1, the D call given in the table. TRBV21-1 is marked as a pseudogene. The CDR3 is 16 amino acids. The CDR3 region has the DNA TGTGCCAGCAGCACATCAGGGGGCCGGAGAGGGGAGACCCAGTACTTC. It translates to CASSTSGGRRGETQYF.

This clonotype was found a few times. J is TRBJ2-1 and V is TRBV4-3; D uncertain. V lost 4 bases and J 1 base, leaving 11 bases between the germline ends. Germline CDR1 is LGHNA and CDR2 is YSLEER. CDR3 length: 15 residues. The CDR3 nucleotides are TGCGCCAGCAGCCCTACACGAAAGTCCTACAATGAGCAGTTCTTC. Translated: CASSPTRKSYNEQFF.

This clonotype was counted once. This chain connects TRBV7-2 to TRBJ2-5, with 7 bases identical to TRBD2. The CDR3 totals 13 residues. V lost 6 bases and J lost 3; bases outside the gene matches: 4. Germline loops: CDR1 SGHTA, CDR2 FQGNSA. In DNA, the CDR3 is TGTGCCAGCAGACAGAGCGGGGAAGAGACCCAGTACTTC. Its translation is CASRQSGEETQYF.

This clonotype was observed a few times. The CDR3 sequence is CASSQQGAASYEQYF. Written as DNA, the CDR3 is TGTGCCAGCAGTCAGCAGGGGGCGGCCTCCTACGAGCAGTACTTC. The chain is built from TRBV6-2 or TRBV6-3 and TRBJ2-7, with TRBD1 identical over 8 bases. Trimming at V came to 5 bases and at J to 0 bases, leaving 6 bases not matched to a gene. The germline V gene encodes CDR1 MNHEY and CDR2 SVGEGT. The CDR3 length is 15 residues.

This clonotype was seen ten or more times. J is TRBJ2-1 and V is TRBV20-1; 8 bases agree with TRBD2. The CDR3 spans 15 residues. V trimming: 0 bases; J trimming: 3 bases; junction bases outside the gene matches: 4. CDR1 DFQATT and CDR2 SNEGSKA come from the germline V gene (reference sequence). The CDR3 here is CSARDPSGYYNEQFF. CDR3 coding DNA: TGCAGTGCTAGAGACCCTAGCGGGTACTACAATGAGCAGTTCTTC.

The chain carries TRBV10-3 and TRBJ1-2; 7 bases line up with TRBD1. The CDR3 has 15 amino acids. Germline lookup yields CDR1 ENHRY and CDR2 SYGVKD. V was clipped by 6 bases and J by 8 bases; unmatched bases: 15. CDR3 protein: CAIRSGQATLEGYTF. The CDR3 DNA sequence: TGTGCCATCAGATCAGGACAGGCCACCCTAGAGGGCTACACCTTC.

This sequence joins TRBV20-1 and TRBJ2-4; a weak D match, TRBD1 (5 bases). Germline CDR1 DFQATT, CDR2 SNEGSKA (reference sequence). The CDR3 sequence is 15 residues long. V was cut by 6 bases and J by 0 bases, with 15 bases left in between. The CDR3: CSARDGAEAKNIQYF. In DNA, the CDR3 is TGCAGTGCCAGGGATGGGGCTGAAGCCAAAAACATTCAGTACTTC.

This clonotype showed up just a few times. V is TRBV20-1 and J is TRBJ1-5, with D unresolved. Trimming stripped 3 bases from V and 2 bases from J, with 11 bases between. The CDR3 sequence is 14 residues long. Germline V lookup: CDR1 DFQATT, CDR2 SNEGSKA (reference sequence). The CDR3: CSASEGLGNQPQHF. The CDR3 DNA sequence: TGCAGTGCTAGTGAGGGTCTTGGCAATCAGCCCCAGCATTTT.